This TCR beta chain was identified during a study of graft-versus-host responses after intestinal transplantation. Overall study findings and caveats: Marrow from the recipient contained GvH clones, some of which had appeared first in ileum or blood.

The table came from immunoSEQ multiplex PCR; TCRdb's copy has only in-frame clones and leaves some out. The sample carries 90,000 to 95,000 clones, 85% to 95% recorded once. CDR1 SGHAT and CDR2 FQNNGV come from the germline V gene. This CDR3 has 15 amino acids. V lost 1 base, J lost 4 bases, and 13 bases lay in between. Details on this clone: Its antigen remains unidentified.

This sequence was found in a human donor who received an intestinal transplant. Here the sequenced sample was unstimulated CD8+ T cells sorted from spleen or lymph node cells, taken before intestinal transplant. The chain employs TRBV11-2 and TRBJ2-5; the D gene is possibly TRBD1 (5 bases). The CDR3 spells CASSLGFGQGETQYF. CDR3 DNA: TGTGCCAGCAGCTTAGGTTTCGGGCAGGGAGAGACCCAGTACTTC.